The rows below give T cell receptor beta chains drawn from one sample of a study of shared clonotypes between healthy human individuals. The method was immunoSEQ multiplex PCR; TCRdb's version includes in-frame clones alone and lacks a portion of them. This table has millions of clones, approximately 95% appearing once. The sequencing input was naive CD8+ T cells sorted from blood. All receptors come from a young man in good health. Each CDR3 is given with its conserved first and last residue. The D gene is left open where the match is weak. Size tells how often a clone was seen (once, few, many) or the class of an expanded clone, and some rows leave it out.

d_gene: TRBD2; abundance: -; v_gene: TRBV7-9; j_gene: TRBJ2-5; CDR3aa: CASSSPTRVAGGPQETQYF; CDR3nt: TGTGCCAGCAGCTCCCCAACCCGGGTAGCGGGGGGCCCCCAAGAGACCCAGTACTTC
d_gene: TRBD1; abundance: -; v_gene: TRBV5-6; j_gene: TRBJ2-1; CDR3aa: CASSGGQGSKSYNEQFF; CDR3nt: TGTGCCAGCAGCGGGGGACAGGGGTCGAAATCCTACAATGAGCAGTTCTTC
d_gene: -; abundance: once; v_gene: TRBV7-6; j_gene: TRBJ1-2; CDR3aa: CASSPPTVPGYTF; CDR3nt: TGTGCCAGCAGCCCCCCGACAGTCCCTGGCTACACCTTC
d_gene: -; abundance: -; v_gene: TRBV9; j_gene: TRBJ1-2; CDR3aa: CASSVGTTHYGYTF; CDR3nt: TGTGCCAGCAGCGTAGGGACGACCCACTATGGCTACACCTTC
d_gene: -; abundance: -; v_gene: TRBV5-6; j_gene: TRBJ2-7; CDR3aa: CASSLEGTAPYEQYF; CDR3nt: TGTGCCAGCAGCTTGGAGGGGACCGCTCCTTACGAGCAGTACTTC
d_gene: -; abundance: -; v_gene: TRBV4-1; j_gene: TRBJ2-2; CDR3aa: CASSQGVDLTGELFF; CDR3nt: TGCGCCAGCAGCCAGGGGGTGGACCTTACCGGGGAGCTGTTTTTT
d_gene: -; abundance: -; v_gene: TRBV7-9; j_gene: TRBJ2-1; CDR3aa: CASSLTGIYNEQFF; CDR3nt: TGTGCCAGCAGCTTAACAGGGATCTACAATGAGCAGTTCTTC
d_gene: -; abundance: few; v_gene: TRBV28; j_gene: TRBJ2-7; CDR3aa: CASSSPGRGAYEQYF; CDR3nt: TGTGCCAGCAGTTCACCGGGACGTGGGGCCTACGAGCAGTACTTC
d_gene: TRBD1; abundance: -; v_gene: TRBV5-1; j_gene: TRBJ1-1; CDR3aa: CASSVGTGMNTEAFF; CDR3nt: TGCGCCAGCAGCGTCGGGACAGGGATGAACACTGAAGCTTTCTTT
d_gene: -; abundance: -; v_gene: TRBV13; j_gene: TRBJ2-3; CDR3aa: CASSLRDFTDTQYF; CDR3nt: TGTGCCAGCAGCTTGAGGGACTTCACAGATACGCAGTATTTT
d_gene: -; abundance: -; v_gene: TRBV5-1; j_gene: TRBJ1-1; CDR3aa: CASSLVGANTEAFF; CDR3nt: TGCGCCAGCAGCTTGGTCGGGGCGAACACTGAAGCTTTCTTT
d_gene: -; abundance: -; v_gene: TRBV19; j_gene: TRBJ1-5; CDR3aa: CASSIGAYSNQPQHF; CDR3nt: TGTGCCAGTAGTATTGGGGCATATAGCAATCAGCCCCAGCATTTT
d_gene: -; abundance: -; v_gene: TRBV6-4; j_gene: TRBJ2-5; CDR3aa: CASRRVREETQYF; CDR3nt: TGTGCCAGCAGAAGGGTCCGAGAAGAGACCCAGTACTTC
d_gene: -; abundance: once; v_gene: TRBV7-8; j_gene: TRBJ2-3; CDR3aa: CASSSPAGGGPGDTQYF; CDR3nt: TGTGCCAGCAGCTCCCCCGCCGGCGGAGGGCCGGGAGATACGCAGTATTTT
d_gene: TRBD1; abundance: -; v_gene: TRBV9; j_gene: TRBJ2-7; CDR3aa: CASSAEGQGEEQYF; CDR3nt: TGTGCCAGCAGCGCCGAGGGACAGGGAGAGGAGCAGTACTTC
d_gene: -; abundance: -; v_gene: TRBV28; j_gene: TRBJ1-5; CDR3aa: CASWFAGDNQPQHF; CDR3nt: TGTGCCAGCTGGTTCGCGGGGGACAATCAGCCCCAGCATTTT
d_gene: TRBD1; abundance: -; v_gene: TRBV7-9; j_gene: TRBJ2-5; CDR3aa: CASSSTGGGETQYF; CDR3nt: TGTGCCAGCAGTTCCACAGGGGGCGGGGAGACCCAGTACTTC
d_gene: -; abundance: -; v_gene: TRBV11-2; j_gene: TRBJ2-3; CDR3aa: CASSYPGDTQYF; CDR3nt: TGTGCCAGCAGCTACCCGGGGGATACGCAGTATTTT
d_gene: -; abundance: -; v_gene: TRBV4-3; j_gene: TRBJ1-2; CDR3aa: CASSQDHRVGYGYTF; CDR3nt: TGCGCCAGCAGCCAAGATCACAGGGTCGGCTATGGCTACACCTTC
d_gene: TRBD1; abundance: -; v_gene: TRBV6-6; j_gene: TRBJ2-5; CDR3aa: CASRSQGAVETQYF; CDR3nt: TGTGCCAGCAGATCACAGGGGGCGGTGGAGACCCAGTACTTC
d_gene: -; abundance: -; v_gene: TRBV6-1; j_gene: TRBJ1-5; CDR3aa: CASSESKALLNQPQHF; CDR3nt: TGTGCCAGCAGTGAATCCAAAGCACTCCTCAATCAGCCCCAGCATTTT
d_gene: TRBD1; abundance: -; v_gene: TRBV5-4; j_gene: TRBJ2-7; CDR3aa: CASSPGQGTNPYEQYF; CDR3nt: TGTGCCAGCAGCCCGGGACAGGGCACAAACCCCTACGAGCAGTACTTC
d_gene: -; abundance: few; v_gene: TRBV19; j_gene: TRBJ2-2; CDR3aa: CASSIDGETGELFF; CDR3nt: TGTGCCAGTAGTATAGATGGGGAAACCGGGGAGCTGTTTTTT